This T cell receptor (beta chain) originates from a study of cytomegalovirus exposure and HLA in healthy donors. The V end was cut by 0 bases, the J end by 12 bases, with 12 bases between. CDR1 is SGHAT, CDR2 FQNNGV, per germline. The CDR3 runs to 13 residues. PCR employed 60 Vbeta and 13 Jbeta primers. Clones were sequenced by immunoSEQ multiplex PCR, and TCRdb holds only the in-frame ones, with some missing. The sample lists 65,000 to 75,000 clones, 68% occurring once. V usage is TRBV11-2 and J usage is TRBJ2-1; D gene uncertain. The sequence came from a young woman in good health and CMV-seronegative. The sample consisted of PBMCs. The CDR3 is CASSLDLKAGQFF. CDR3 DNA sequence: TGTGCCAGCAGCTTAGATCTGAAGGCAGGGCAGTTCTTC. Full variable domain (outside the CDR3, taken from reference TRBV11-2 and TRBJ2-1): EAGVAQSPRYKIIEKRQSVAFWCNPISGHATLYWYQQILGQGPKLLIQFQNNGVVDDSQLPKDRFSAERLKGVDSTLKIQPAKLEDSAVYLCASSLDLKAGQFFGPGTRLTVL.